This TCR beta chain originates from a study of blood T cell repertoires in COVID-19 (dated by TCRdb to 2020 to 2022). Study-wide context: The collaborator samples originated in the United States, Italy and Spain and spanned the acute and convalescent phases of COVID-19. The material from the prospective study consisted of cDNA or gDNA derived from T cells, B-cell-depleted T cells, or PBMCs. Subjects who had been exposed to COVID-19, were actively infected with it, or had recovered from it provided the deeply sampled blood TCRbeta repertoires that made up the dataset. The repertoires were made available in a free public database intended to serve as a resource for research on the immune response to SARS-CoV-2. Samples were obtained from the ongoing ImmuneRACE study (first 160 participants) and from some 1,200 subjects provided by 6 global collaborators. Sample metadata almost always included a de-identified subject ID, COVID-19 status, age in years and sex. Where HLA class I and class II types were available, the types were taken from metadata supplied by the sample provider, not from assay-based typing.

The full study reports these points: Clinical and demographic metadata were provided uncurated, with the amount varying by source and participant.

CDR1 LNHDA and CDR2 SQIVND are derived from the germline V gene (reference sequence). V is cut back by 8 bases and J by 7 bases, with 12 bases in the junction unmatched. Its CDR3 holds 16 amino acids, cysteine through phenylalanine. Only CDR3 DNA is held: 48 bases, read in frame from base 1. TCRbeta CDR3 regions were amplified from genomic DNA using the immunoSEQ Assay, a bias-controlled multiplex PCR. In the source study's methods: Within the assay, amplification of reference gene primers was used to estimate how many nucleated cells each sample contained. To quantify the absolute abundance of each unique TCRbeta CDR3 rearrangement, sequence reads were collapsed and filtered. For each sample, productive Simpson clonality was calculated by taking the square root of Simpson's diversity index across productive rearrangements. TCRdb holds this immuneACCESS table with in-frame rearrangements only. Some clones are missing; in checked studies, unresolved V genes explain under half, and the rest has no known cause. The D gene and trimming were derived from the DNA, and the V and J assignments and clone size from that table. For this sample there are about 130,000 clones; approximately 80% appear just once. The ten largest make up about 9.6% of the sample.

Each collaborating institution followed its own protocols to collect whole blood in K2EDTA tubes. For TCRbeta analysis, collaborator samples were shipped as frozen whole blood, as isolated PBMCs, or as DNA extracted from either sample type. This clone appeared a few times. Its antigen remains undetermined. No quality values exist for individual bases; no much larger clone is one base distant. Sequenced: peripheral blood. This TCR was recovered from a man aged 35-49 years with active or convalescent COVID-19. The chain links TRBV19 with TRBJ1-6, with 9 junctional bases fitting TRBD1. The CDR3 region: CASASRDRDGNSPLHF. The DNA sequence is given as TGTGCCAGTGCTTCCCGGGACAGGGACGGCAATTCACCCCTCCACTTT.